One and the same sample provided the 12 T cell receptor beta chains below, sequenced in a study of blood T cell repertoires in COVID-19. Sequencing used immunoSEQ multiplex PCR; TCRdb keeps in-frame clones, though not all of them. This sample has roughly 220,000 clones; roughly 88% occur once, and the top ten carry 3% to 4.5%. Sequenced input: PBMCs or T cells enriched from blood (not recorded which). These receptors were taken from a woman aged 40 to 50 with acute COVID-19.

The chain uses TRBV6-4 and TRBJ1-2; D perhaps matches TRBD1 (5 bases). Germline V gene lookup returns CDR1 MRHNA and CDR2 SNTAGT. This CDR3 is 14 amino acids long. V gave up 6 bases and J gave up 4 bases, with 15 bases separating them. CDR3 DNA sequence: TGTGCCAGCAGCCCGACAAGGGGAGGCTATGGCTACACCTTC. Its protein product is CASSPTRGGYGYTF.

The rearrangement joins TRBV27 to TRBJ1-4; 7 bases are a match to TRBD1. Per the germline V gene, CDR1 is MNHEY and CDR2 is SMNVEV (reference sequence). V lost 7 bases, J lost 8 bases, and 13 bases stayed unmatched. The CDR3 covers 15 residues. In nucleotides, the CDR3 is TGTGCCAGCAACCTAAATGAGGGGGCGTTAGAAAAACTGTTTTTT. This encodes CASNLNEGALEKLFF. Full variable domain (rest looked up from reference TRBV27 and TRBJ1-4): EAQVTQNPRYLITVTGKKLTVTCSQNMNHEYMSWYRQDPGLGLRQIYYSMNVEVTDKGDVPEGYKVSRKEKRNFPLILESPSPNQTSLYFCASNLNEGALEKLFFGSGTQLSVL.

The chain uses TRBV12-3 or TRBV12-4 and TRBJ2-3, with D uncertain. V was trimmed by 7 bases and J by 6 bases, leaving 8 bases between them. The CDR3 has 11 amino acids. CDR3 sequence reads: CASTHGDTQYF. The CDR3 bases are TGTGCCAGCACCCACGGGGATACGCAGTATTTT.

The CDR3 region has the DNA TGTGCCACCAGCAGAATCCCCGGGGGGACCACAGATACGCAGTATTTT. As protein: CATSRIPGGTTDTQYF. This rearrangement joins TRBV15 to TRBJ2-3, with TRBD2 identical over 7 bases. The CDR3 consists of 16 residues. Trimming removed 2 bases from V and 2 bases from J; junction bases left unmatched: 7. Germline CDR1 LNHNV, CDR2 YYDKDF (reference sequence).

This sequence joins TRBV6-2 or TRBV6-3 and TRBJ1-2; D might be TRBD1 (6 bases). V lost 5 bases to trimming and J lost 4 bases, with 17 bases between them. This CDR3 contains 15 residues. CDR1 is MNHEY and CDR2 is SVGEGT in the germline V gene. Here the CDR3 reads CASSHPVQGRYGYTF. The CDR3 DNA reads TGTGCCAGCAGTCACCCGGTACAGGGCCGCTATGGCTACACCTTC.

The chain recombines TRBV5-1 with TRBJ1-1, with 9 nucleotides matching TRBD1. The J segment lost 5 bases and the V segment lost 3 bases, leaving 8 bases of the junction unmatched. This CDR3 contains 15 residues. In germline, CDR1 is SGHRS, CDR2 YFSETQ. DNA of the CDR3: TGCGCCAGCAGCTCCACAGGGGGCGGTTGGACTGAAGCTTTCTTT. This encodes CASSSTGGGWTEAFF. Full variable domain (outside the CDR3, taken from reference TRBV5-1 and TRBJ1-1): KAGVTQTPRYLIKTRGQQVTLSCSPISGHRSVSWYQQTPGQGLQFLFEYFSETQRNKGNFPGRFSGRQFSNSRSEMNVSTLELGDSALYLCASSSTGGGWTEAFFGQGTRLTVV.

The CDR3 bases are TGTGCCAGCAGCTTGGATTGGACAGATCAATCTAACTATGGCTACACCTTC. Its protein product is CASSLDWTDQSNYGYTF. V usage is TRBV5-5 and J usage is TRBJ1-2; tentatively, D is TRBD1 (6 bases). Looked up from germline, CDR1 is SGHKS and CDR2 is YYEKEE (reference sequence). The CDR3 is made up of 17 amino acids. V was cut by 0 bases and J by 0 bases, with 15 bases left in between.

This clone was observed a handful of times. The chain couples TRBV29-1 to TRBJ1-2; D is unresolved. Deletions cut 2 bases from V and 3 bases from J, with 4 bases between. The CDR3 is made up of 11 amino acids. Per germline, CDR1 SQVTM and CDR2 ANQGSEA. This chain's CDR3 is CSVESYYGYTF. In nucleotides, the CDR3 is TGCAGCGTTGAATCCTACTATGGCTACACCTTC. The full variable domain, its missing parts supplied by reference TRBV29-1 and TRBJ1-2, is SAVISQKPSRDICQRGTSLTIQCQVDSQVTMMFWYRQQPGQSLTLIATANQGSEATYESGFVIDKFPISRPNLTFSTLTVSNMSPEDSSIYLCSVESYYGYTFGSGTRLTVV.

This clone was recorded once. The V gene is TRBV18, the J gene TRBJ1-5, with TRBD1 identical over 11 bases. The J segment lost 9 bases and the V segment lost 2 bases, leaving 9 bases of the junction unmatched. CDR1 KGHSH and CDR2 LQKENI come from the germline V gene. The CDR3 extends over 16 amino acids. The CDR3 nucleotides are TGTGCCAGCTCACCAGTAGGAGGGACAGGGGGGAGGCCCCAGCATTTT. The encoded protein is CASSPVGGTGGRPQHF.

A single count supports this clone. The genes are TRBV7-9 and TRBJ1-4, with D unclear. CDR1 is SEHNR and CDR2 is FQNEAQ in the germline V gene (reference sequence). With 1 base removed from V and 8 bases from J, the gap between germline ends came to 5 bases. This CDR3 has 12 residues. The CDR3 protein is CASSLGREKLFF. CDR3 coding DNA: TGTGCCAGCAGCTTAGGGAGGGAAAAACTGTTTTTT.

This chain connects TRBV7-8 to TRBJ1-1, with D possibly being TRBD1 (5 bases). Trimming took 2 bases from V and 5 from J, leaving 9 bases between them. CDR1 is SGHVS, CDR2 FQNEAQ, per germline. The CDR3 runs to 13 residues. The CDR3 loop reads CASSLKGRTEAFF. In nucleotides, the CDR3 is TGTGCCAGCAGCTTAAAGGGGCGGACTGAAGCTTTCTTT.

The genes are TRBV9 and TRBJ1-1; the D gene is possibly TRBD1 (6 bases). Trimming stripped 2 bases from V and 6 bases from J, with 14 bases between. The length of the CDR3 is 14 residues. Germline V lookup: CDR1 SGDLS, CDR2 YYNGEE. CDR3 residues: CASSVRDKGAEAFF. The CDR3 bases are TGTGCCAGCAGCGTCCGGGACAAGGGCGCTGAAGCTTTCTTT.